These 21 T cell receptor beta chains originate from one sample sequenced in a study of cytomegalovirus exposure and HLA in healthy donors. The PCR had 60 Vbeta and 13 Jbeta primers. Measured with immunoSEQ multiplex PCR; TCRdb has only the in-frame clones, and not every one. The table shows 150,000 to 200,000 clones, with 80% to 85% occurring only once. Source material: PBMCs. All receptors come from a boy aged 5-17 years in good health and CMV-seronegative.

This clone was detected once. The chain employs TRBV4-3 and TRBJ2-7; a possible D gene is TRBD1 (6 bases). This CDR3 has 14 residues. Germline CDR1 is LGHNA and CDR2 is YSLEER. Trimming took 4 bases from V and 6 from J, leaving 16 bases between them. For the CDR3, the DNA is TGCGCCAGCAGCCTCGGGACACCCGTGGGCGAGCAGTACTTC. The encoded protein is CASSLGTPVGEQYF.

This sequence joins TRBV6-4 and TRBJ2-2; D unresolved. CDR1 is MRHNA, CDR2 SNTAGT, per germline. The V and J ends lost 2 bases and 6 bases respectively, with 4 bases between them. The length of the CDR3 is 12 residues. This CDR3 reads CASSDPAGELFF. CDR3 coding DNA: TGTGCCAGCAGTGACCCAGCCGGGGAGCTGTTTTTT.

The rearrangement uses TRBV19 and TRBJ2-5; 8 bases fit TRBD2. With V trimmed by 3 bases and J by 5 bases, 8 bases remained unmatched. The CDR3 length is 15 residues. Germline CDR1 and CDR2: LNHDA and SQIVND (reference sequence). The CDR3 sequence: CASSIRTGGRETQYF. CDR3 sequence (DNA): TGTGCCAGTAGTATTCGTACGGGAGGGAGGGAGACCCAGTACTTC.

This clone was detected a few times. The V gene is TRBV6-5, the J gene TRBJ1-3; TRBD1 matches 7 bases. Trimming removed 6 bases from V and 1 base from J; junction bases left unmatched: 6. The CDR3 is made up of 15 amino acids. Germline loops: CDR1 MNHEY, CDR2 SVGAGI. The DNA of the CDR3 is TGTGCCAGCAGGCCCGACAGGGTATCTGGAAACACCATATATTTT. Its protein is CASRPDRVSGNTIYF.

V and J are TRBV6-4 and TRBJ1-1, with D maybe TRBD1 (6 bases). Germline CDR1 and CDR2: MRHNA and SNTAGT. The CDR3 spans 14 residues. The V gene lost 6 bases and the J gene lost 3 bases, with 14 bases spanning the gap. The CDR3 loop is CASRTTGLDTEAFF. The CDR3 DNA reads TGTGCCAGCAGAACGACAGGTTTGGACACTGAAGCTTTCTTT.

The genes are TRBV10-2 and TRBJ2-5; 8 bases map to TRBD2. V gave up 4 bases and J gave up 4 bases; unmatched junction bases: 5. The CDR3 extends over 14 amino acids. Germline assignment: CDR1 WSHSY and CDR2 SAAADI. Here the CDR3 DNA reads TGCGCCAGCAGTGCCGGGGGGGCTCCAGAGACCCAGTACTTC. As protein: CASSAGGAPETQYF.

About this clone itself: Other DNA sequences in the sample encode the same CDR3. The rearrangement joins TRBV18 to TRBJ2-6; perhaps TRBD1 as D (5 bases). In germline, CDR1 is KGHSH, CDR2 LQKENI. V lost 2 bases to trimming and J lost 3 bases, with 11 bases between them. The CDR3 covers 16 residues. Written as DNA, the CDR3 is TGTGCCAGCTCACCAGGAAGGGGCGGTGGGGCCAACGTCCTGACTTTC. As protein: CASSPGRGGGANVLTF.

The chain carries TRBV7-2 and TRBJ2-7; 7 bases map to TRBD2. The CDR3 is 15 amino acids. V lost 0 bases to trimming and J lost 2 bases; unmatched junction nucleotides: 4. Germline CDR1 reads SGHTA; CDR2 reads FQGNSA. In nucleotides, the CDR3 is TGTGCCAGCAGCTTAGCGTTGGCGGGGGCCTACGAGCAGTACTTC. Its translation is CASSLALAGAYEQYF.

The chain has TRBV2 and TRBJ1-2, with 9 bases matching TRBD1. Germline CDR1 is SNHLY and CDR2 is FYNNEI. The CDR3 extends over 14 amino acids. J lost 5 bases, V lost 5 bases, and 6 bases had no gene match. The CDR3 DNA reads as TGTGCCAGCAGTCGACAGGGGGATAGGTATGGCTACACCTTC. Encoded protein: CASSRQGDRYGYTF.

V gene TRBV4-2 combines with J gene TRBJ2-5; D possibly corresponds to TRBD1 (5 bases). V was pared by 0 bases and J by 1 base, with 12 bases between. The germline V gene encodes CDR1 LGHNA and CDR2 YNFKEQ. This CDR3 contains 16 residues. CDR3 in amino acids: CASSQEPFDSQETQYF. The CDR3 DNA reads as TGTGCCAGCAGCCAAGAACCTTTTGACAGCCAAGAGACCCAGTACTTC.

The chain combines TRBV19 with TRBJ1-1; D is unresolved. V was shortened by 5 bases and J by 0 bases, with 16 bases between the two germline ends. CDR1 is LNHDA and CDR2 is SQIVND in the germline V gene (reference sequence). The CDR3 sequence is 16 residues long. The CDR3 region is CASSDIGSELNTEAFF. The CDR3 coding sequence is TGTGCCAGTAGTGACATTGGGTCAGAACTGAACACTGAAGCTTTCTTT.

The J gene is TRBJ1-5, the V gene TRBV28; tentative D call: TRBD1 (6 bases). Germline loops: CDR1 MDHEN, CDR2 SYDVKM. CDR3 length: 17 amino acids. The V end was cut by 5 bases, the J end by 5 bases, with 22 bases between. The DNA of the CDR3 is TGTGCCAGCAGTGCCTTAGGACAACACAGGGCGGATCAGCCCCAGCATTTT. Translating gives CASSALGQHRADQPQHF.

The V call is TRBV5-4, the J call TRBJ2-5; D not certain. The CDR3 is 13 residues long. Per the germline V gene, CDR1 is SGHNT and CDR2 is YYREEE (reference sequence). V was cut by 3 bases and J by 2 bases, with 8 bases left in between. CDR3 amino acids: CASSWARQETQYF. The CDR3 region has the DNA TGTGCCAGCAGCTGGGCAAGGCAAGAGACCCAGTACTTC.

The chain combines TRBV19 with TRBJ1-1, with D unresolved. Trimming took off 0 bases at V and 7 bases at J, with 9 bases between the two ends. Germline V gives CDR1 LNHDA, CDR2 SQIVND (reference sequence). The CDR3 extends over 13 amino acids. The CDR3 here is CASSIDQRVEAFF. In nucleotides, the CDR3 is TGTGCCAGTAGTATAGATCAGCGGGTTGAAGCTTTCTTT.

The sample holds one count of this clone. The chain uses TRBV25-1 and TRBJ1-6; the match to TRBD1 covers 8 bases. Germline trimming cut 8 bases from V and 8 bases from J; bases unmatched to any gene: 11. Germline V gives CDR1 MGHDK, CDR2 SYGVNS. The CDR3 sequence is 15 residues long. The CDR3 DNA reads as TGTGCCAGCGGGGGAACCGGGACAGGTTATTCACCCCTCCACTTT. It encodes CASGGTGTGYSPLHF.

This chain connects TRBV5-1 to TRBJ1-1; D gene unclear. Trimming took off 0 bases at V and 1 base at J, with 10 bases between the two ends. The CDR3 covers 15 residues. Germline loops: CDR1 SGHRS, CDR2 YFSETQ. CDR3 nucleotides: TGCGCCAGCAGCTTGGCCCCGGTTGGGAACACTGAAGCTTTCTTT. Translating it yields CASSLAPVGNTEAFF.

This clone has only a few counts. CDR3 region: CASSFGDRNLNQPQHF. The CDR3 DNA reads TGTGCCAGCAGTTTCGGAGACAGGAACCTCAATCAGCCCCAGCATTTT. The genes are TRBV2 and TRBJ1-5, with D possibly TRBD1 on 6 matching bases. Germline V gene lookup returns CDR1 SNHLY and CDR2 FYNNEI. Trimming stripped 5 bases from V and 3 bases from J, with 17 bases between. This CDR3 has 16 residues.

This sequence joins TRBV6-5 and TRBJ1-2; 8 bases match TRBD1. The CDR3 runs 11 residues. The germline V gene encodes CDR1 MNHEY and CDR2 SVGAGI. V gave up 8 bases and J gave up 8 bases; unmatched junction bases: 4. The CDR3 DNA sequence: TGTGCCAGCGGACAGGGAGGCGGCTACACCTTC. Translating it yields CASGQGGGYTF.

V gene TRBV2 combines with J gene TRBJ2-3, with 9 nucleotides matching TRBD1. The J segment lost 10 bases and the V segment lost 8 bases, leaving 25 bases of the junction unmatched. The V gene's germline CDR1 is SNHLY and CDR2 FYNNEI. The CDR3 covers 18 residues. The DNA for the CDR3 is TGTGCCAGCTTCCGGGACAGGGATATTGCGGGTTTGGCGTTAGCGCAGTATTTT. Translation gives CASFRDRDIAGLALAQYF.

The genes are TRBV5-3 and TRBJ2-7, with D possibly being TRBD2 (6 bases). TRBV5-3 is designated an ORF whose function remains uncertain. The ends were cut back, 0 bases at V and 0 bases at J, with 10 bases in the middle. This CDR3 contains 15 residues. The CDR3 DNA follows: TGTGCCAGAAGCTTGGCTGAGACTAGCTCCTACGAGCAGTACTTC. Its translation is CARSLAETSSYEQYF.

V gene TRBV9 combines with J gene TRBJ1-1; a weak D match, TRBD1 (5 bases). From germline, CDR1 is SGDLS and CDR2 YYNGEE. V gave up 0 bases and J gave up 3 bases, with 24 bases separating them. The CDR3 extends over 19 amino acids. CDR3 protein: CASSVERNHSGSGDTEAFF. CDR3 nucleotide sequence: TGTGCCAGCAGCGTAGAACGGAATCACTCAGGGTCGGGGGACACTGAAGCTTTCTTT.